This entry lists 4 T cell receptor beta chains sequenced from one sample in a study of breast tumors, draining lymph nodes, adjacent tissues. Samples came from axillary lymph nodes draining the breast cancer. TCRdb called the multiplex PCR reads again in MiXCR, with one record for every CDR3 protein. The sample has approximately 230,000 distinct CDR3 sequences; approximately 36% are singletons. Sequenced sample: axillary lymph node tissue. The receptors derive from a female donor with breast cancer. Some clones in this sample may be carry-over from other donors' samples.

Remarks on this clonotype: A much larger clone differs by one base, so this may be a read error. This chain joins TRBV4-1 and TRBJ2-1, with 7 bases identical to TRBD2. The CDR3 totals 16 residues. Germline CDR1 is MGHRA and CDR2 is YSYEKL. V shed 2 bases and J 9 bases; nucleotides not matched to a gene: 13. The CDR3 loop reads CASSQSGASGNGEQFF. CDR3 nucleotide sequence: TGCGCCAGCAGCCAATCCGGGGCTAGCGGTAATGGTGAGCAGTTCTTC.

The J gene is TRBJ2-2, the V gene TRBV7-2; no clear D gene. The CDR3 has 17 residues. Germline V gene lookup returns CDR1 SGHTA and CDR2 FQGNSA. Trimming cost V 4 bases and J 7 bases, with 22 bases left between them. The CDR3 protein is CASSSALLNLRRGELFF. The DNA for the CDR3 is TGTGCCAGCAGCTCGGCCCTACTGAACCTTCGACGCGGGGAGCTGTTTTTT.

At least ten counts were recorded for this clonotype. This chain connects TRBV7-2 to TRBJ2-5; 11 nucleotides align to TRBD2. The CDR3 runs 14 residues. Trimming at V came to 5 bases and at J to 7 bases, leaving 6 bases not matched to a gene. Germline V gene data show CDR1 as SGHTA and CDR2 as FQGNSA. For the CDR3, the DNA is TGTGCCAGCAGCCCTACTAGCGGGAGCGGGACCCAGTACTTC. This encodes CASSPTSGSGTQYF. Together with reference TRBV7-2 and TRBJ2-5, the CDR3 gives the full variable domain: GAGVSQSPSNKVTEKGKDVELRCDPISGHTALYWYRQSLGQGLEFLIYFQGNSAPDKSGLPSDRFSAERTGGSVSTLTIQRTQQEDSAVYLCASSPTSGSGTQYFGPGTRLLVL.

This clonotype was seen ten or more times. The CDR3: CASSATTLQPQHF. The CDR3 region has the DNA TGTGCCAGCAGCGCGACTACACTTCAGCCCCAGCATTTT. The chain combines TRBV9 with TRBJ1-5; no clear D. The germline gives CDR1 SGDLS, CDR2 YYNGEE. The CDR3 contains 13 residues. Trimming left V 3 bases short and J 6 bases short, with 10 bases between.